The source of this T cell receptor beta chain is a study of Graves' ophthalmopathy and Graves' hyperthyroidism. Findings of the study overall: Distinction of ophthalmopathy from stable hyperthyroidism by a 13-signature model reached nearly 90% sensitivity and 81.08% specificity.

A volume of around 10 ml of fresh peripheral blood supplied the PBMCs. As regards this clonotype: No antigen is known for it.

RNA transcripts provided the template for amplifying TCR beta CDR3 regions. An opening RT-PCR round employed HTBI primers and preceded a second-round multiplex PCR. TCRdb passed the multiplex PCR reads through MiXCR, listing each CDR3 protein once. This sample yields roughly 500,000 distinct CDR3 sequences, of which around 15% are seen a single time; 8% to 10% belongs to the top ten. Trimming pared 6 bases from V and 2 bases from J, leaving 13 bases between. The CDR3 consists of 14 residues. Germline-derived CDR1 and CDR2 are LNHDA and SQIVND (reference sequence). This receptor was taken from a woman in her 30s with Graves' ophthalmopathy. This chain uses TRBV19 with TRBJ1-1; a possible D gene is TRBD1 (5 bases). The sequencing sample was made of blood. The CDR3 nucleotides read TGTGCCAGTAGATTGACAGAGATCAACACTGAAGCTTTCTTT. This sequence encodes CASRLTEINTEAFF.